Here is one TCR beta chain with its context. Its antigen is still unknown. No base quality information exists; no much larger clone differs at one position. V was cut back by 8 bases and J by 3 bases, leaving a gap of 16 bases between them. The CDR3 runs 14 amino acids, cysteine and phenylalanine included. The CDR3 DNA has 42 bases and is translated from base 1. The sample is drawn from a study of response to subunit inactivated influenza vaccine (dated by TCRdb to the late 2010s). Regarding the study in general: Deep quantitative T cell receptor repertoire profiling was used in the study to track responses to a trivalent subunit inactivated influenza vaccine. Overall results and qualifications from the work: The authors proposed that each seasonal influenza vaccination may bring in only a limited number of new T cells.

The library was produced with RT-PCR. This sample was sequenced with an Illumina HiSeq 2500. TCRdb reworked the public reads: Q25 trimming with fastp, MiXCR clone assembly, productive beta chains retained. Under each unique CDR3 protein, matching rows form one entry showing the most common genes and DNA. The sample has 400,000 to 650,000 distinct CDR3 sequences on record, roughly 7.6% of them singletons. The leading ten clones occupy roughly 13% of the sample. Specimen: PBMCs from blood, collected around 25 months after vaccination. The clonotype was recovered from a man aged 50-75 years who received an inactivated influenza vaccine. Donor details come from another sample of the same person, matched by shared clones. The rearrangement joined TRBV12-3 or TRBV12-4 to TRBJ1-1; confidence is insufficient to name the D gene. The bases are TGTGCCAGCGGGATCGGCTCACGATACACTGAAGCTTTCTTT. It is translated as CASGIGSRYTEAFF.